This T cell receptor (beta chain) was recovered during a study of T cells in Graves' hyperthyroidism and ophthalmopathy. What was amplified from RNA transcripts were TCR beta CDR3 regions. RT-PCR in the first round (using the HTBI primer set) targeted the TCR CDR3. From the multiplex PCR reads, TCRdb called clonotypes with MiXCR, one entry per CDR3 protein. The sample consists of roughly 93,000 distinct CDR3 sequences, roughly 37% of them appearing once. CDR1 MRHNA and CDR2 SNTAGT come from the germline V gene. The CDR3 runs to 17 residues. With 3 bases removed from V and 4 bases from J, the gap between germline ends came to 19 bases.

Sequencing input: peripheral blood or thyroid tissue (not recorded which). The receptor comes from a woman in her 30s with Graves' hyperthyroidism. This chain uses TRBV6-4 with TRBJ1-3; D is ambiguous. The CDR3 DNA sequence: TGTGCCAGCAGTGATCGCATGTCGGGCCGCCGAGGAAACACCATATATTTT. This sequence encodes CASSDRMSGRRGNTIYF.